This TCR beta chain was found in a study of CD8+ T cells in alopecia areata (dated by TCRdb to about 2018). For context, the study as a whole: Treated patients were enrolled in an open-label pilot trial of oral tofacitinib, 5 to 10 mg twice daily, for moderate-to-severe alopecia areata. Human TCRbeta sequencing covered scalp tissue and sorted CD4+ and CD8+ peripheral blood T cells from patchy and totalis/universalis alopecia areata patients and healthy controls. immunoSEQ multiplex PCR using 35 Vbeta forward primers and 13 Jbeta reverse primers was used to amplify TCRbeta CDR3 regions. RNA came from the PAXgene miRNA kit for fixed scalp, the miRNeasy kit for PBMCs, and the RNeasy kit for mouse skin. The study used high-throughput TCRbeta sequencing to examine T cell clonal expansion in alopecia areata, in both the C3H/HeJ mouse model and human patients. Tofacitinib was given for 6 to 18 months, followed by 6 months of follow-up off drug to assess delayed response and recurrence. The SALT score, which quantifies the percentage of affected scalp surface area, was used to measure disease severity in treated patients. Tofacitinib-treated patients had biopsies at baseline and at 4 and 24 weeks of treatment, with a later scalp biopsy in several patients. Scalp clonality was compared across normal scalp (n=4), patchy alopecia areata scalp (n=8), and alopecia totalis/universalis scalp (n=8).

Receptor libraries were prepared by the immunoSEQ multiplex PCR assay. To provide template for TCR sequencing, every sample had RNA extracted and reverse transcribed into cDNA. First-strand cDNA was synthesized using SuperScript III with a 2:1 mix of oligo-dT and random hexamers. Amplification bias was assessed with a synthetic immune receptor repertoire, and residual bias was removed computationally. Under the source paper's analysis protocol: Raw reads were preprocessed to remove errors, and CDR3 was defined by IMGT conventions from the conserved cysteine to phenylalanine. Clonality was computed as 1 minus the Shannon entropy, with the entropy normalized by log2 of the number of productive unique TCRs. Whether scalp clones were CD4 or CD8 was inferred by matching scalp TCRbeta sequences against CD4 and CD8 repertoires sorted from blood. The source is immuneACCESS, and TCRdb retained only in-frame sequences with V and J called. Part of the clones is not carried over; for the studies checked, unresolved V genes explain less than half of this, and the remainder is unexplained. V, J and clone size reflect that table, while D and trimming were determined from the DNA. For this sample there are 150,000 to 200,000 clones; roughly three fifths appear just once. 3% to 3.5% of the sample is held by the ten biggest clonotypes.

The sample's time point label, in plain terms: around 4 weeks on oral tofacitinib. The intended sense of this specimen's treatment or condition label: oral pan-JAK inhibitor, 5-10 mg twice daily. Lesional scalp punch biopsies and peripheral blood were obtained from alopecia areata patients. PBMCs were isolated by density centrifugation and stained for CD3, CD4 and CD8, after which CD4+ and CD8+ T cells were sorted on a FACSAria. Study-level results and caveats: Shared TCR sequences between patients were less evident than in mice, which may be partly attributable to HLA diversity in the patient population. Because the treated cohort was small and included a single nonresponder, larger studies are needed to assess links between baseline CD8+ expansion and response. Unlike mouse skin, where gammadelta T cells dominate, normal human skin contains resident alphabeta T cells that get sequenced too, which complicates analysis of the scalp TCR repertoire. Scalp clonality and the number of expanded CD8+ clones among the top 100 scalp clones were significantly decreased by tofacitinib. Higher clonality and more expanded CD8+ clones were observed in lesional scalp than in normal scalp, particularly in alopecia totalis/universalis, a finding suggestive of antigenic drive. Many expanded lesional clones persisted in scalp and blood during tofacitinib treatment, which may partly explain relapse after stopping treatment.

Details on this clone: What this receptor recognizes is not known. Base qualities are not recorded, but no much larger clone differs from it by a single base.

From a lookup of the germline V gene, CDR1 and CDR2 are SGHRS and YFSETQ. At the junction V is shortened by 0 bases and J by 3 bases, with 9 bases in between. The CDR3, cysteine through phenylalanine, is 14 amino acids long. Only the CDR3 portion is preserved as DNA: 42 bases, with reading frame beginning at the first base. This specimen consisted of CD4+ T cells sorted from blood, obtained at week 4, from a patient treated with tofacitinib. The source is a human donor with alopecia areata. In this chain, TRBV5-1 is recombined with TRBJ1-2, with the D segment identity uncertain. The nucleotide sequence reads as follows: TGCGCCAGCAGCTTGGCACGGGGTGACTATGGCTACACCTTC. Translated, this is CASSLARGDYGYTF. Reference TRBV5-1 and TRBJ1-2 proteins supply the regions before and after the CDR3; the full variable domain is: KAGVTQTPRYLIKTRGQQVTLSCSPISGHRSVSWYQQTPGQGLQFLFEYFSETQRNKGNFPGRFSGRQFSNSRSEMNVSTLELGDSALYLCASSLARGDYGYTFGSGTRLTVV.